The 25 T cell receptor beta chains below all came from one sample that was sequenced in a study of regulatory T cells in long-lasting Graves disease. To make TCR beta libraries, researchers used iRepertoire HTBI primers and Arm-PCR of CDR3 regions. TCRdb re-called the multiplex PCR reads with MiXCR, one entry per CDR3 protein. Among hundreds of thousands of distinct CDR3 sequences, 13% were seen once, and the ten largest hold more than 8.5%. Time point specified: newly diagnosed GD, antithyroid drugs for less than 3 months. PBMC-extracted RNA yielded the TCR library. These data are also associated with another study on T cells in Graves' hyperthyroidism and ophthalmopathy.

The sequenced sample was peripheral blood mononuclear cells (PBMCs), obtained at new diagnosis, from a patient treated with antithyroid drugs. The receptors originated from a man younger than 40 with Graves disease.

This clonotype came up many times. The chain has TRBV2 and TRBJ2-1; 9 bases agree with TRBD2. V shed 1 base and J 7 bases; nucleotides not matched to a gene: 8. Germline assignment: CDR1 SNHLY and CDR2 FYNNEI. CDR3 size: 16 residues. The CDR3 DNA sequence: TGTGCCAGCAGTGAAGGCCGCGGGAGGGCCGGGAATGAGCAGTTCTTC. It codes for CASSEGRGRAGNEQFF.

The table lists this clonotype with many counts. DNA of the CDR3: TGTGCCAGCAGCTTAAAGCTGTCGACTAGCGGGGGTACATACGAGCAGTACTTC. It specifies CASSLKLSTSGGTYEQYF. The chain carries TRBV7-2 and TRBJ2-7, with 12 bases identical to TRBD2. Trimming at V came to 2 bases and at J to 4 bases, leaving 12 bases not matched to a gene. The CDR3 runs to 18 residues. CDR1 SGHTA and CDR2 FQGNSA come from the germline V gene.

This clonotype is a singleton in its sample. The chain combines TRBV6-2 or TRBV6-3 with TRBJ2-1, with a tentative D call TRBD1 (6 bases). V lost 6 bases and J lost 5, with 14 bases in between. Germline CDR1 is MNHEY and CDR2 is SVGEGT. The CDR3 is 14 residues long. CDR3 residues: CASRRQAQDNEQFF. Written as DNA, the CDR3 is TGTGCCAGCAGGCGACAGGCCCAGGACAATGAGCAGTTCTTC.

This CDR3 is CASSLNRGTGGRNTEAFF. The CDR3 bases are TGTGCCAGCAGTTTAAACCGAGGGACAGGGGGTAGGAACACTGAAGCTTTCTTT. V is TRBV28 and J is TRBJ1-1, with TRBD1 matching over 11 bases. V was pared by 2 bases and J by 1 base, with 9 bases of the junction left unmatched. The CDR3 totals 18 residues. The germline V gene encodes CDR1 MDHEN and CDR2 SYDVKM.

This clonotype was seen at least ten times. The gene calls are TRBV3-1 and TRBJ1-5; a weak D match, TRBD1 (6 bases). Trimming removed 1 base from V and 2 bases from J, with 9 bases in between. This CDR3 contains 15 residues. CDR1 and CDR2 (germline): LGHDT, YNNKEL (reference sequence). CDR3 region: CASSQGGAGNQPQHF. DNA for the CDR3: TGTGCCAGCAGCCAAGGGGGGGCGGGCAATCAGCCCCAGCATTTT.

V is TRBV7-2 and J is TRBJ1-3; perhaps TRBD1 as D (5 bases). The CDR3 is 13 amino acids. Germline CDR1 and CDR2: SGHTA and FQGNSA. Deletions cut 4 bases from V and 4 bases from J, with 8 bases between. The CDR3 DNA reads as TGTGCCAGCAGCTACTACAGGGGAAACACCATATATTTT. Translated: CASSYYRGNTIYF.

This clonotype appeared many times. The V gene is TRBV29-1, the J gene TRBJ2-5, with 8 nucleotides matching TRBD1. Looked up from germline, CDR1 is SQVTM and CDR2 is ANQGSEA. V was clipped by 1 base and J by 4 bases; unmatched bases: 5. The CDR3 loop spans 14 amino acids. The CDR3 DNA is TGCAGCGTTGAAGTTGGGACAGGAGGAGAGACCCAGTACTTC. Protein sequence: CSVEVGTGGETQYF.

This clonotype was observed many times. The chain is built from TRBV7-3 and TRBJ2-7; weak D call: TRBD2 (7 bases). This CDR3 contains 14 residues. V was pared by 8 bases and J by 3 bases, with 17 bases between. Germline-derived CDR1 and CDR2 are SGHTA and FQGTGA. Here the CDR3 reads CASSEQGGFYEQYF. The DNA for the CDR3 is TGTGCCAGCTCCGAACAGGGAGGGTTCTACGAGCAGTACTTC.

Concerning this clonotype itself: One end of the junction varies from germline; a read error may be responsible. V usage is TRBV3-1 and J usage is TRBJ2-1; 8 bases are shared with TRBD2. CDR1 is LGHDT, CDR2 YNNKEL, per germline (reference sequence). The CDR3 contains 16 residues. For the CDR3, the DNA is TGTGCCAGCAGCCAAAGCGGGAGCCCCGTTTACAATGGGCAGTTCTTC. Amino acids: CASSQSGSPVYNGQFF.

This clonotype was counted between two and nine times. The gene calls are TRBV24-1 and TRBJ2-7, with a possible D match to TRBD1 (7 bases). Germline V gives CDR1 KGHDR, CDR2 SFDVKD. The CDR3 runs 12 residues. The germline V and J ends were trimmed by 5 bases and 5 bases, with 9 bases remaining between them. In nucleotides, the CDR3 is TGTGCCACCAGTGCAGGGGGGAACGAGCAGTACTTC. Protein: CATSAGGNEQYF.

J is TRBJ1-2 and V is TRBV7-8; D call uncertain. This CDR3 region has 15 residues. The V gene's germline CDR1 is SGHVS and CDR2 FQNEAQ. V was cut by 5 bases and J by 1 base, with 14 bases left in between. The DNA for the CDR3 is TGTGCCAGCAGCCCAATAGGCGACGGTAACTATGGCTACACCTTC. It encodes CASSPIGDGNYGYTF.

This clonotype appeared many times. V gene TRBV11-2 combines with J gene TRBJ2-1; 7 nucleotides agree with TRBD2. CDR3 length equals 16 residues. Germline assignment: CDR1 SGHAT and CDR2 FQNNGV. V dropped 6 bases and J dropped 0; count of bases not matched to a gene: 8. The CDR3: CASSPVRGSSYNEQFF. DNA of the CDR3: TGTGCCAGCAGTCCAGTTCGCGGGAGCTCCTACAATGAGCAGTTCTTC. Based on the CDR3 plus reference TRBV11-2 and TRBJ2-1, the full variable domain is EAGVAQSPRYKIIEKRQSVAFWCNPISGHATLYWYQQILGQGPKLLIQFQNNGVVDDSQLPKDRFSAERLKGVDSTLKIQPAKLEDSAVYLCASSPVRGSSYNEQFFGPGTRLTVL.

This clonotype was counted ten times or more. This rearrangement joins TRBV29-1 to TRBJ2-3; TRBD1 or TRBD2 may be the D gene (5 bases each). CDR1 is SQVTM and CDR2 is ANQGSEA in the germline V gene. The CDR3 contains 11 residues. The V gene lost 8 bases and the J gene lost 2 bases, with 8 bases spanning the gap. The CDR3 region is CSSGATDTQYF. DNA for the CDR3: TGCAGCTCCGGGGCCACAGATACGCAGTATTTT.

This clonotype was detected ten times or more. V is TRBV29-1 and J is TRBJ2-7; 8 nucleotides line up with TRBD1. With V trimmed by 5 bases and J by 3 bases, 6 bases remained unmatched. This CDR3 is built from 13 residues. The germline CDR1 and CDR2 sequences are SQVTM and ANQGSEA. The CDR3 here is CSVQGQARYEQYF. CDR3 nucleotides: TGCAGCGTTCAGGGACAGGCCCGCTACGAGCAGTACTTC.

This clonotype was counted only a few times. The junction departs from the called germline gene at one end, perhaps through a read error. The chain has TRBV12-3 or TRBV12-4 and TRBJ2-7; D is ambiguous. CDR3 length equals 12 residues. In DNA form, the CDR3 reads TGTGTCAGCAGTTTTCCGTCGGAAGAGCAGTACTTC. It specifies CVSSFPSEEQYF.

This clonotype showed up many times. CDR3 region: CSANSGITYNEQFF. Written as DNA, the CDR3 is TGCAGTGCCAACAGCGGGATCACCTACAATGAGCAGTTCTTC. The chain is built from TRBV20-1 and TRBJ2-1, with TRBD2 matching over 7 bases. This CDR3 is 14 amino acids long. V lost 6 bases, J lost 2 bases, and 7 bases stayed unmatched. Germline V gene lookup returns CDR1 DFQATT and CDR2 SNEGSKA (reference sequence).

This clonotype was seen repeatedly, ten times or more. At one boundary the junction diverges from the germline segment, which might be a read error. The rearrangement links TRBV7-7 to TRBJ2-1; no clear D. The CDR3 totals 13 residues. Germline V lookup: CDR1 SSHAT, CDR2 FNYEAQ (reference sequence). The CDR3 is CASSSGSMSEQFF. The CDR3 DNA reads as TGTGCTAGCAGCTCCGGGTCAATGAGTGAGCAGTTCTTC. Together with reference TRBV7-7 and TRBJ2-1, the CDR3 gives the full variable domain: GAGVSQSPRYKVTKRGQDVTLRCDPISSHATLYWYQQALGQGPEFLTYFNYEAQPDKSGLPSDRFSAERPEGSISTLTIQRTEQRDSAMYRCASSSGSMSEQFFGPGTRLTVL.

This clonotype was picked up many times. The chain links TRBV27 to TRBJ1-1, with D possibly TRBD1 on 6 matching bases. V was shortened by 2 bases and J by 8 bases, with 12 bases between the two germline ends. The germline CDR1 and CDR2 sequences are MNHEY and SMNVEV (reference sequence). CDR3 length equals 13 residues. This chain's CDR3 is CASSLQDRREAFF. Written as DNA, the CDR3 is TGTGCCAGCAGTTTACAGGACAGAAGGGAAGCTTTCTTT.

In this sample, this clonotype turned up a few times. The rearrangement links TRBV20-1 to TRBJ2-7, with D perhaps matching TRBD2 (5 bases). Trimming shortened V by 5 bases and J by 6 bases, and 14 bases separated the two germline ends. From germline, CDR1 is DFQATT and CDR2 SNEGSKA (reference sequence). The CDR3 runs 12 residues. Written as DNA, the CDR3 is TGCAGTGCTTCTACTGGACTCTCCGAGCAGTACTTC. Translation gives CSASTGLSEQYF.

This clonotype was seen more than once but under ten times. Written as DNA, the CDR3 is TGTGCCACCAGTGATTGGGGGACAGGCAATCAGCCCCAGCATTTT. Its protein is CATSDWGTGNQPQHF. The chain couples TRBV24-1 to TRBJ1-5; 7 bases align to TRBD1. CDR3 length equals 15 residues. The J segment lost 2 bases and the V segment lost 2 bases, leaving 2 bases of the junction unmatched. Germline values: CDR1 KGHDR, CDR2 SFDVKD.

The table lists this clonotype with many counts. J is TRBJ2-3 and V is TRBV25-1, with 9 bases aligning to TRBD1. The V and J ends lost 5 bases and 3 bases, in that order; junction bases with no gene match: 6. This CDR3 has 15 residues. Germline V lookup: CDR1 MGHDK, CDR2 SYGVNS. The CDR3 DNA follows: TGTGCCAGCAGTCCACGGGACAGGGTGACAGATACGCAGTATTTT. It translates to CASSPRDRVTDTQYF.

On this clonotype itself: Germline is not matched at one junction end, which may reflect a read error. This rearrangement joins TRBV13 to TRBJ1-1; unclear D gene. The CDR3 length is 14 residues. The V gene's germline CDR1 is PRHDT and CDR2 FYEKMQ (reference sequence). The CDR3 loop is CASSLDPRNAEAFF. CDR3 in DNA: TGTGCCAGCAGCTTGGACCCTCGGAACGCTGAAGCTTTCTTT.

Details on this clonotype: Germline and junction disagree at one end, which may indicate a read error. This sequence joins TRBV10-2 and TRBJ2-4, with 9 bases fitting TRBD2. CDR1 and CDR2 (germline): WSHSY, SAAADI. This CDR3 contains 18 residues. The CDR3 region is CASWTTSGVPLAKNIQCF. The CDR3 DNA follows: TGCGCCAGCTGGACGACTAGCGGAGTCCCCTTAGCCAAAAACATTCAGTGCTTC.

The genes are TRBV10-3 and TRBJ2-1, with D perhaps matching TRBD1 or TRBD2 (5 bases each). From germline, CDR1 is ENHRY and CDR2 SYGVKD. V was cut by 8 bases and J by 0 bases, with 14 bases left in between. The CDR3 sequence is 15 residues long. The CDR3 is CAISNRGRSYNEQFF. Written as DNA, the CDR3 is TGTGCCATCTCTAACCGGGGCCGCTCCTACAATGAGCAGTTCTTC.

This clonotype was counted only a few times. V and J are TRBV29-1 and TRBJ2-1; D is undetermined. Trimming took 3 bases from V and 11 from J, leaving 8 bases between them. This CDR3 is built from 10 residues. The germline gives CDR1 SQVTM, CDR2 ANQGSEA. The CDR3 region is CSVDKGKQFF. For the CDR3, the DNA is TGCAGCGTTGATAAGGGTAAGCAGTTCTTC.